What follows is one TCR beta chain and its context. Its antigen remains unidentified. The study enrolled healthy HIV-negative adults without recent acute infections or vaccinations as donors. In the CD4+ fraction, cells were divided into CD45RA+ naive and CD45RA-negative memory subsets. The data are from a study of shared clonotypes between healthy human individuals. Study-wide background: There were three CD4 naive, three CD4 memory, two CD8 naive and one CD8 memory plates per donor. Study-wide findings and caveats: Clonotypes shared by all four sorted-subset donors had higher generation probabilities than non-shared clonotypes.

The table came from immunoSEQ multiplex PCR; TCRdb's copy has only in-frame clones and leaves some out. The sample gives nearly 1 million clones, approximately 76% of which show up once; roughly 1.5% is in the top ten. The sample consisted of memory CD4+ T cells sorted from blood. As to subset: CD45RA-negative fraction. This sequence originates from a man aged 18 to 30 in good health.

This CDR3 is CASMGKKSRNTEAFF. DNA of the CDR3: TGTGCCAGCATGGGAAAGAAAAGTAGGAACACTGAAGCTTTCTTT. The gene calls are TRBV7-9 and TRBJ1-1; no reliable D call. Germline values: CDR1 SEHNR, CDR2 FQNEAQ (reference sequence). The CDR3 runs to 15 residues. Trimming removed 7 bases from V and 1 base from J, with 16 bases in between. The variable domain in full, with the rest retrieved from reference TRBV7-9 and TRBJ1-1, is DTGVSQNPRHKITKRGQNVTFRCDPISEHNRLYWYRQTLGQGPEFLTYFQNEAQLEKSRLLSDRFSAERPKGSFSTLEIQRTEQGDSAMYLCASMGKKSRNTEAFFGQGTRLTVV.